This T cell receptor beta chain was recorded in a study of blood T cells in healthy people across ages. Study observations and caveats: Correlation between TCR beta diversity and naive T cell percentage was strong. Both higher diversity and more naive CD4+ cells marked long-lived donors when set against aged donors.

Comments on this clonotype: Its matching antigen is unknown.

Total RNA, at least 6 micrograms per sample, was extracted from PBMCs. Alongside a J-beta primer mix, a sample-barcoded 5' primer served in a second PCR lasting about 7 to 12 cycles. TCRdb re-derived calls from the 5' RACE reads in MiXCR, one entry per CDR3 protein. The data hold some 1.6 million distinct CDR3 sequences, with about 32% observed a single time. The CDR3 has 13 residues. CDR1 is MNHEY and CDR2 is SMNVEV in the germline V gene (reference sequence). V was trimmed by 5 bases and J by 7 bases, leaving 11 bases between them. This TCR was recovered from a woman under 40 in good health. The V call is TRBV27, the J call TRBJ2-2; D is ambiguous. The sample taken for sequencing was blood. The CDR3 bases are TGTGCCAGCAGTCCGTCAACTGGCGGGGAGCTGTTTTTT. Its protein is CASSPSTGGELFF.